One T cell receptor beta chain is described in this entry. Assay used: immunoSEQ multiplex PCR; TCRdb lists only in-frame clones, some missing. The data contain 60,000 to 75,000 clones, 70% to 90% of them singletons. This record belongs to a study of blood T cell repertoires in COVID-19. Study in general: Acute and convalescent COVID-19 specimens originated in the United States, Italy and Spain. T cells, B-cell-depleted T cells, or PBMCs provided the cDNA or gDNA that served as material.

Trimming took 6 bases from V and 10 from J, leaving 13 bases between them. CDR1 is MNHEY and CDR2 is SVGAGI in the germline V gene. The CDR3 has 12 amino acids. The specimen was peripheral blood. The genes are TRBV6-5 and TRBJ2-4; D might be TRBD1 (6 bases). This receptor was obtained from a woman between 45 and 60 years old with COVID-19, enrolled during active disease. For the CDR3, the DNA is TGTGCCAGCAGCCATCAGGGGCGGATTCAGTACTTC. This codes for CASSHQGRIQYF.